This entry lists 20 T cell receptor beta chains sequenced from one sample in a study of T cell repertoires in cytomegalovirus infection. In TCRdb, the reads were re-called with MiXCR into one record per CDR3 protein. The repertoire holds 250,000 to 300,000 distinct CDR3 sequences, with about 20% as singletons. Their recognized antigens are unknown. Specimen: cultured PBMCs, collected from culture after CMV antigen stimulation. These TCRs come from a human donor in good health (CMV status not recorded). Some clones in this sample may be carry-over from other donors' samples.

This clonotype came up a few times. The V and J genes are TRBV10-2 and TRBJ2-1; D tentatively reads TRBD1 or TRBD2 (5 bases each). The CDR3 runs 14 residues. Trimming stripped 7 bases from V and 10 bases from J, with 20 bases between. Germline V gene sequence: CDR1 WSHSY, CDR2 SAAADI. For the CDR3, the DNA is TGCGCCAGCATCAAACGGGACCCACATGGGGAGCAGTTCTTC. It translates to CASIKRDPHGEQFF.

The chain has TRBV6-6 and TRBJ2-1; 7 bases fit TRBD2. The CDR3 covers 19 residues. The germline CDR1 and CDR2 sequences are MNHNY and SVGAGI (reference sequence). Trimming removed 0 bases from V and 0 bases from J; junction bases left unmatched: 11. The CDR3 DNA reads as TGTGCCAGCAGTTACTCGATGGGGGGGTCCCGTTACTCCTACAATGAGCAGTTCTTC. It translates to CASSYSMGGSRYSYNEQFF.

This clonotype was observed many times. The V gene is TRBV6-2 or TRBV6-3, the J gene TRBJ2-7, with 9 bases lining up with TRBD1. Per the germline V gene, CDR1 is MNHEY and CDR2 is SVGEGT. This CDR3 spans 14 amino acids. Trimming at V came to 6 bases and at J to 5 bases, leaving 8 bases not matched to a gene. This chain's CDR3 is CASRLTGGIDEQYF. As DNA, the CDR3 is TGTGCCAGCAGATTGACAGGGGGTATCGACGAGCAGTACTTC.

The CDR3 sequence: CASSFMRSGVWQYF. The CDR3 DNA sequence: TGTGCCAGCAGTTTTATGCGGAGCGGGGTCTGGCAGTACTTC. This rearrangement joins TRBV28 to TRBJ2-4; 7 bases fit TRBD2. V dropped 3 bases and J dropped 13; count of bases not matched to a gene: 12. Germline V gene data show CDR1 as MDHEN and CDR2 as SYDVKM. The CDR3 has 14 amino acids.

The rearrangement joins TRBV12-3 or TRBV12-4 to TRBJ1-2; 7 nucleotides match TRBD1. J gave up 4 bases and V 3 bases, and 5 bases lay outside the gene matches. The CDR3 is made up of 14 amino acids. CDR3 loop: CASSFTGESYGYTF. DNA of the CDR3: TGTGCCAGCAGTTTCACAGGGGAATCCTATGGCTACACCTTC.

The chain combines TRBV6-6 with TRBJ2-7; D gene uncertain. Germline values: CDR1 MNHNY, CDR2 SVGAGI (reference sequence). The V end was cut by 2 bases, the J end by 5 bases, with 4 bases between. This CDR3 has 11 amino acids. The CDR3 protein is CASSYGDEQYV. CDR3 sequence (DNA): TGTGCCAGCAGTTACGGGGACGAGCAGTACGTC.

This chain's CDR3 is CASSIALAGFLPSYNEQFF. The CDR3 bases are TGTGCCAGTAGTATTGCCCTAGCGGGATTCCTCCCCTCCTACAATGAGCAGTTCTTC. V usage is TRBV19 and J usage is TRBJ2-1; the match to TRBD2 covers 9 bases. V lost 3 bases, J lost 0 bases, and 12 bases stayed unmatched. Germline lookup yields CDR1 LNHDA and CDR2 SQIVND (reference sequence). The CDR3 runs to 19 residues.

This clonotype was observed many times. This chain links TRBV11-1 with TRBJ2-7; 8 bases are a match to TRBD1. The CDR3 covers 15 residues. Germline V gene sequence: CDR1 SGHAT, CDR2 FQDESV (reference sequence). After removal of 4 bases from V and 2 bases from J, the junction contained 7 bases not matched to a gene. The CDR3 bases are TGTGCCAGCAGCTCCCCAGGGGGCAAGACCTACGAGCAGTACTTC. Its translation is CASSSPGGKTYEQYF. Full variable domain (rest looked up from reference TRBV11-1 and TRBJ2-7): EAEVAQSPRYKITEKSQAVAFWCDPISGHATLYWYRQILGQGPELLVQFQDESVVDDSQLPKDRFSAERLKGVDSTLKIQPAELGDSAMYLCASSSPGGKTYEQYFGPGTRLTVT.

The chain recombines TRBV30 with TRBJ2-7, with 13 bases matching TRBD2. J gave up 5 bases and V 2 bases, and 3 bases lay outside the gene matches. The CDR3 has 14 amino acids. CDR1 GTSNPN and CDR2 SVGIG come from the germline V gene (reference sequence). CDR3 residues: CAWSSGLAGNEQYV. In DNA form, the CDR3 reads TGTGCCTGGAGTTCGGGACTAGCGGGAAACGAGCAGTACGTC.

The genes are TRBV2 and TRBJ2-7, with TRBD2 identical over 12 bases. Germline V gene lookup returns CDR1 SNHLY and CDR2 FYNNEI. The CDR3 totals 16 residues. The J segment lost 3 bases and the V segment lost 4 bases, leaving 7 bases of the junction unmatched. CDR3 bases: TGTGCCAGCAGTGCCATTCTAGCGGGAGGGTTCTACGAGCAGTACGTC. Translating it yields CASSAILAGGFYEQYV.

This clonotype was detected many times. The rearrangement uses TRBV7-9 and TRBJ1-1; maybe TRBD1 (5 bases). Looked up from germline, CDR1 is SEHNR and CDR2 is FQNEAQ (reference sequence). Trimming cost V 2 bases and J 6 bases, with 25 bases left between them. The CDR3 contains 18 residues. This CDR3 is CASSLNPLSGTVEAEAFF. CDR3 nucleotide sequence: TGTGCCAGCAGCTTAAACCCTCTTTCCGGGACGGTGGAAGCTGAAGCTTTCTTT.

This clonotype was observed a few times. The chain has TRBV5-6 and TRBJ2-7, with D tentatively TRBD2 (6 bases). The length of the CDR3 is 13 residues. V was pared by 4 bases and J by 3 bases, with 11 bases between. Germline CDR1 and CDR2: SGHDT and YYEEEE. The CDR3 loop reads CASSRRGFYEQYF. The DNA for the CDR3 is TGTGCCAGCAGCCGGAGGGGATTCTACGAGCAGTACTTC.

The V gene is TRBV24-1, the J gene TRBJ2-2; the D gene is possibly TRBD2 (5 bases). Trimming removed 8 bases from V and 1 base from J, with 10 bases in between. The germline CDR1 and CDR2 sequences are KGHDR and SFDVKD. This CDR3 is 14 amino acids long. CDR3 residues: CATKGVGNTGELFF. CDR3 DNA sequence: TGTGCCACCAAGGGAGTCGGGAACACCGGGGAGCTGTTTTTT.

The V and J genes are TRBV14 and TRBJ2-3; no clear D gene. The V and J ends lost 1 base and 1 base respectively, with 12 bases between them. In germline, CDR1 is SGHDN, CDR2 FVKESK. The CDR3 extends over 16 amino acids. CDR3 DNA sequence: TGTGCCAGCAGCCAAGTAAAGGGCCCTCGCACAGATACGCAGTATTTT. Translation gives CASSQVKGPRTDTQYF.

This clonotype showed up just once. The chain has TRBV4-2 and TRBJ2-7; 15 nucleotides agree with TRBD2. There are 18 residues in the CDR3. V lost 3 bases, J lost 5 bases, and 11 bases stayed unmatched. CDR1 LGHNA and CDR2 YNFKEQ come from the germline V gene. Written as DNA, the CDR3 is TGTGCCAGCAGCCACAGCGGACTAGCGGGAGGGCTTTCCAACGAGCAGTACTTC. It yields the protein CASSHSGLAGGLSNEQYF.

The CDR3 region is CASSIFNEQFF. CDR3 DNA sequence: TGTGCCAGTAGTATCTTTAATGAGCAGTTCTTC. J is TRBJ2-1 and V is TRBV19, with D hard to call. The CDR3 loop spans 11 amino acids. Trimming took off 3 bases at V and 7 bases at J, with 4 bases between the two ends. CDR1 and CDR2 (germline): LNHDA, SQIVND (reference sequence).

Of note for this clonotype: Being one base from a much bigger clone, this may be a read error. CDR3 sequence: CASGRGRGGAQETQYF. CDR3 DNA sequence: TGTGCCAGCGGACGAGGCAGGGGGGGGGCTCAAGAGACCCAGTACTTC. This rearrangement joins TRBV6-1 to TRBJ2-5; D is possibly TRBD1 or TRBD2 (7 bases each). The CDR3 length is 16 residues. Germline V CDR1 and CDR2: MNHNS, SASEGT. Trimming cost V 8 bases and J 2 bases, with 21 bases left between them.

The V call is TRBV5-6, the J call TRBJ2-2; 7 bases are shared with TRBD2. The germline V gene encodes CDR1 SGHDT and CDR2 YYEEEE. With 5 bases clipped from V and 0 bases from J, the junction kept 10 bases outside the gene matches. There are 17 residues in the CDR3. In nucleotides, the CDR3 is TGTGCCAGCAGTATGACTAGCCCGATCTCGAACACCGGGGAGCTGTTTTTT. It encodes CASSMTSPISNTGELFF.

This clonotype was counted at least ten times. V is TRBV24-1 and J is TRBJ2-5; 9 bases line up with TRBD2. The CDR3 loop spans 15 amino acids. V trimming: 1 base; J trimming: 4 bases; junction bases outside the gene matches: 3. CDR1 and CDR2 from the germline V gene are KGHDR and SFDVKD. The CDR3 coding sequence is TGTGCCACCAGTGATTTTATGACTAGCGGAGAGACCCAGTACTTC. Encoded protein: CATSDFMTSGETQYF.

The CDR3 DNA sequence: TGCAGTGCTGCCAAAGGAGGGGGGGATGTGTTTTCTGGGGCCAACGTCCTGACTTTC. Translated, it gives CSAAKGGGDVFSGANVLTF. The rearrangement uses TRBV20-1 and TRBJ2-6; D may be TRBD2 (7 bases). This CDR3 comprises 19 residues. In germline, CDR1 is DFQATT, CDR2 SNEGSKA (reference sequence). The germline V and J ends were trimmed by 5 bases and 1 base, with 24 bases remaining between them.